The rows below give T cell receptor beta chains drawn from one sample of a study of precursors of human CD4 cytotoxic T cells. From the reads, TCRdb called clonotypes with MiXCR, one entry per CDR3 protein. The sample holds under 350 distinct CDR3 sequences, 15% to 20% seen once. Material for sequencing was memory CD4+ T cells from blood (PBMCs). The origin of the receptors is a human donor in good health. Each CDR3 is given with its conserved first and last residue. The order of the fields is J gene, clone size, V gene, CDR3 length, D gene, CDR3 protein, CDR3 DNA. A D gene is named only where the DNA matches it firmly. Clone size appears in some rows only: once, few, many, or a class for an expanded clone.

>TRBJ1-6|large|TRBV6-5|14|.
CASSPPRQDSPLHF
TGTGCCAGCAGTCCCCCCAGACAGGATTCACCCCTCCACTTT
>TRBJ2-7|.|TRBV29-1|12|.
CSVRRGSYEQYF
TGCAGCGTCCGGCGGGGCTCCTACGAGCAGTACTTC
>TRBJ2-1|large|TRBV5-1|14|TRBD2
CASKGGGGDNEQFF
TGCGCCAGCAAAGGCGGGGGGGGCGACAATGAGCAGTTCTTC
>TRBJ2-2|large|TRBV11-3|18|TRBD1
CASIPGQGIVKDTGELFF
TGTGCCAGCATCCCCGGACAGGGCATAGTGAAGGACACCGGGGAGCTGTTTTTT
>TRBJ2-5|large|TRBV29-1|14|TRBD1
CSVELGTGVETQYF
TGCAGCGTTGAACTGGGGACAGGGGTGGAGACCCAGTACTTC
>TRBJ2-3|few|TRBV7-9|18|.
CASSLWGHPNSLTDTQYF
TGTGCCAGCAGCTTATGGGGACACCCTAACTCCCTCACAGATACGCAGTATTTT
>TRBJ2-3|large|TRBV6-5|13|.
CASSQVDSDTQYF
TGTGCCAGCAGCCAAGTTGATTCAGATACGCAGTATTTT
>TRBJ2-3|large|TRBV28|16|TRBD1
CASSLPPGTGGRTQYF
TGTGCCAGCAGTTTACCCCCAGGGACAGGGGGCAGAACGCAGTATTTT
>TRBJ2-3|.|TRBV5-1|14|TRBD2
CASRSGGSTDTQYF
TGCGCCAGCAGAAGCGGGGGAAGCACAGATACGCAGTATTTT
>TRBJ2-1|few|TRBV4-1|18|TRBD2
CASRELAGALFSYNEQFF
TGCGCCAGCAGGGAACTAGCGGGAGCGCTTTTTTCATACAATGAGCAGTTCTTC
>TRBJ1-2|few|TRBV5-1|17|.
CASSRPRTDTTNYGYTF
TGCGCCAGCAGCCGCCCAAGGACAGATACAACTAACTATGGCTACACCTTC
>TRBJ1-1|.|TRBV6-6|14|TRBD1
CASSLGQGSSEAFF
TGTGCCAGCAGTTTGGGACAGGGCTCGTCTGAAGCTTTCTTT
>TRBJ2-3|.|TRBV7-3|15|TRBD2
CASSPRLAGTDTQYF
TGTGCCAGCAGCCCCCGACTAGCGGGAACAGATACGCAGTATTTT
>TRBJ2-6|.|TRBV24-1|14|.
CATTSSFGANVLTF
TGTGCCACCACGAGTAGCTTTGGGGCCAACGTCCTGACTTTC
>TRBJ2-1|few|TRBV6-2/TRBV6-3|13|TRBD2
CASRVGGGDEQFF
TGTGCCAGCAGGGTCGGGGGGGGCGATGAGCAGTTCTTC
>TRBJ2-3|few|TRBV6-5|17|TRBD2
CASSYSPRSGGADTQYF
TGTGCCAGCAGTTACTCCCCCCGTAGCGGGGGGGCGGACACGCAGTATTTT
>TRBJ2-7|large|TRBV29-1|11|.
CSVVGDYEQYF
TGCAGCGTTGTTGGCGACTACGAGCAGTACTTC
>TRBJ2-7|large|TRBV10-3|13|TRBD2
CAIMGTSGYEQYF
TGTGCCATCATGGGGACTAGCGGTTACGAGCAGTACTTC
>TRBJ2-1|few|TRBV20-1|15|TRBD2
CSAPRAGGFYNEQFF
TGCAGTGCCCCGCGGGCGGGGGGCTTCTACAATGAGCAGTTCTTC
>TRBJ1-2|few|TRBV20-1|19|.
CSARDRFDDQGGTGRGYTF
TGCAGTGCTAGAGATAGGTTCGACGACCAGGGAGGAACCGGGAGGGGCTACACCTTC
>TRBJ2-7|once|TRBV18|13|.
CASSPQWAYEQYF
TGTGCCAGCTCACCCCAGTGGGCCTACGAGCAGTACTTC
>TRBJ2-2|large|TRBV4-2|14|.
CASSQGLDTGELFF
TGTGCCAGCAGCCAAGGACTAGACACCGGGGAGCTGTTTTTT
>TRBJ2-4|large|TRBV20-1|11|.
CSARIKNIQYF
TGCAGTGCTAGAATCAAAAACATTCAGTACTTC
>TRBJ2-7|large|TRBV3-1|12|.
CASSQEIYEQYF
TGTGCCAGCAGCCAAGAAATCTACGAGCAGTACTTC
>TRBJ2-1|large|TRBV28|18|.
CASSRVLRLLSGYNEQFF
TGTGCCAGCAGCCGCGTCTTGAGACTCCTTTCGGGCTACAATGAGCAGTTCTTC
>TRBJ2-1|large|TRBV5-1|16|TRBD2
CASSLASGGPYNEQFF
TGCGCCAGCAGCTTAGCCAGCGGGGGCCCCTACAATGAGCAGTTCTTC
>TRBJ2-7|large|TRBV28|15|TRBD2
CASSRSVAGTYEQYF
TGTGCCAGCAGTCGCTCAGTAGCGGGGACCTACGAGCAGTACTTC
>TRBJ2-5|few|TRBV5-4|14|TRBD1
CASSRQGAVETQYF
TGTGCCAGCAGCCGACAGGGTGCGGTCGAGACCCAGTACTTC
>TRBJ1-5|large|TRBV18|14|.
CASSRQHSNQPQHF
TGTGCCAGCTCACGACAACATAGCAATCAGCCCCAGCATTTT
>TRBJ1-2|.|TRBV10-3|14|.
CAISETTVNYGYTF
TGTGCCATCAGTGAGACCACAGTGAACTATGGCTACACCTTC
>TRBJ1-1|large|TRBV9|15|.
CASSAFRGVNTEAFF
TGTGCCAGCAGCGCCTTCAGGGGAGTGAACACTGAAGCTTTCTTT
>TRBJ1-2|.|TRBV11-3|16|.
CASSLGGGRGVYGYTF
TGTGCCAGCAGCTTAGGAGGCGGCAGGGGCGTCTATGGCTACACCTTC